The 28 T cell receptor beta chains in this list originate from one sample, sequenced in a study of T cells in Graves' hyperthyroidism and ophthalmopathy. Amplified regions were TCR beta CDR3 sequences from RNA transcripts. The HTBI primer set was used in a first-round RT-PCR of the TCR CDR3. TCRdb ran MiXCR on the multiplex PCR reads and lists one entry per CDR3 protein. Among over 300,000 distinct CDR3 sequences listed, about 15% were seen once. What was sequenced was blood. Source of these receptors: a woman aged 55-70 years with Graves' hyperthyroidism.

In its sample, this clonotype was seen many times. This chain uses TRBV6-2 or TRBV6-3 with TRBJ2-2; a weak D match, TRBD2 (5 bases). This CDR3 comprises 14 residues. Germline values: CDR1 MNHEY, CDR2 SVGEGT. Trimming removed 10 bases at V and 6 bases at J, with 18 bases between. The CDR3 spells CATQYTLVPGELFF. CDR3 in DNA: TGTGCCACCCAGTACACACTAGTCCCCGGGGAGCTGTTTTTT.

The chain combines TRBV4-1 with TRBJ2-3, with TRBD2 matching 10 bases. V trimming: 3 bases; J trimming: 4 bases; junction bases outside the gene matches: 10. From germline, CDR1 is MGHRA and CDR2 YSYEKL. The CDR3 covers 17 residues. The CDR3 DNA is TGCGCCAGCAGCCAGCACGGACTAGCGGTTGAGGCAGATACGCAGTATTTT. This gives the protein CASSQHGLAVEADTQYF.

This clonotype was detected many times. The V gene is TRBV2, the J gene TRBJ2-5; 13 nucleotides align to TRBD2. From germline, CDR1 is SNHLY and CDR2 FYNNEI. The CDR3 runs to 17 residues. The ends lost 5 bases at V and 3 bases at J; junction bases unmatched: 9. This chain's CDR3 is CASSLAPGLAGEETQYF. In nucleotides, the CDR3 is TGTGCCAGCAGTCTCGCCCCAGGACTAGCGGGAGAAGAGACCCAGTACTTC.

The table lists this clonotype with many counts. Compared with germline, one end of the junction differs, possibly owing to a read error. The CDR3 DNA is TGTGCCAGCAGTGCCTCCAACAATGAGCAGTTCTTC. Translated, it gives CASSASNNEQFF. The gene calls are TRBV27 and TRBJ2-1; D unclear. This CDR3 has 12 amino acids. The germline CDR1 and CDR2 sequences are MNHEY and SMNVEV (reference sequence).

This clonotype appeared many times. The J gene is TRBJ1-5, the V gene TRBV15; no reliable D call. Germline assignment: CDR1 LNHNV and CDR2 YYDKDF (reference sequence). V dropped 5 bases and J dropped 4 bases, with 9 bases sitting between them. The CDR3 is made up of 13 amino acids. The CDR3 bases are TGTGCCACCAGCGTCCGGCGGAATCAGCCCCAGCATTTT. Translated: CATSVRRNQPQHF.

This clonotype was observed many times. This chain joins TRBV29-1 and TRBJ2-7; 7 positions match TRBD1. CDR3 size: 13 residues. Germline V gene lookup returns CDR1 SQVTM and CDR2 ANQGSEA. V lost 1 base, J lost 1 base, and 1 base stayed unmatched. The chain's CDR3 is CSVEGGQSYEQYF. In DNA, the CDR3 is TGCAGCGTTGAAGGGGGACAGTCCTACGAGCAGTACTTC.

The V call is TRBV2, the J call TRBJ2-4, with D possibly called TRBD1 or TRBD2 (5 bases each). The CDR3 covers 13 residues. Trimming left V 7 bases short and J 7 bases short, with 14 bases between. Germline assignment: CDR1 SNHLY and CDR2 FYNNEI. The CDR3 loop reads CASTEGNSNIQYF. CDR3 in DNA: TGTGCCAGCACCGAGGGGAATTCCAACATTCAGTACTTC.

In its sample, this clonotype was seen many times. This chain uses TRBV7-9 with TRBJ1-2; no clear D. The CDR3 runs to 14 residues. The V end was cut by 7 bases, the J end by 0 bases, with 12 bases between. The germline V gene encodes CDR1 SEHNR and CDR2 FQNEAQ (reference sequence). The CDR3 spells CASTYSLANYGYTF. CDR3 DNA sequence: TGTGCCAGCACCTACTCGTTGGCTAACTATGGCTACACCTTC.

This clonotype has ten or more counts. V usage is TRBV30 and J usage is TRBJ2-1; a weak D match, TRBD2 (6 bases). V lost 2 bases and J 9 bases, leaving 17 bases between the germline ends. CDR3 length: 14 residues. CDR1 is GTSNPN, CDR2 SVGIG, per germline (reference sequence). The CDR3: CAWSHGIAASEQFF. The CDR3 DNA sequence: TGTGCCTGGAGTCACGGTATAGCGGCCAGTGAGCAGTTCTTC.

This clonotype was counted many times. The J gene is TRBJ2-7, the V gene TRBV2; D might be TRBD2 (6 bases). Trimming pared 6 bases from V and 7 bases from J, leaving 10 bases between. The V gene's germline CDR1 is SNHLY and CDR2 FYNNEI. This CDR3 contains 11 residues. The CDR3 loop reads CASRIAEEQYF. CDR3 nucleotide sequence: TGTGCCAGCAGGATAGCGGAAGAGCAGTACTTC.

This clonotype has ten or more counts. The chain carries TRBV12-5 and TRBJ1-5; D is undetermined. The germline V and J ends were trimmed by 3 bases and 7 bases, with 16 bases remaining between them. Germline V gene sequence: CDR1 LGHNT, CDR2 FRNRAP. The CDR3 consists of 15 residues. The CDR3 nucleotides read TGTGCTAGTGGTTTAGATGCGAGGAACAACCAGCCCCAGCATTTT. It specifies CASGLDARNNQPQHF.

This clonotype was seen many times. The rearrangement links TRBV18 to TRBJ1-4; the D gene is possibly TRBD1 (6 bases). Germline V gene sequence: CDR1 KGHSH, CDR2 LQKENI. The CDR3 has 14 amino acids. V was shortened by 2 bases and J by 6 bases, with 10 bases between the two germline ends. The CDR3 DNA sequence: TGTGCCAGCTCACCAAGGGGGACCCATGAAAAACTGTTTTTT. Amino acid sequence: CASSPRGTHEKLFF.

This clonotype came up a few times. An end of the junction does not agree with germline; a read error may underlie this. As DNA, the CDR3 is TGTGCCAGCAGCCACCGACAGGCCGGGGCGTACAATGAGCAGTCCTTC. This codes for CASSHRQAGAYNEQSF. The V call is TRBV6-1, the J call TRBJ2-1; possibly TRBD1 for D (6 bases). CDR3 size: 16 residues. Looked up from germline, CDR1 is MNHNS and CDR2 is SASEGT.

This clonotype was detected ten times or more. This rearrangement joins TRBV12-3 or TRBV12-4 to TRBJ2-7, with TRBD2 matching 10 bases. The CDR3 is 14 amino acids. The V segment lost 5 bases and the J segment 0 bases; nucleotides outside the gene matches: 1. The CDR3, as DNA: TGTGCCAGCAGTGCTAGCGGGAGCTCCTACGAGCAGTACTTC. Protein product: CASSASGSSYEQYF.

V usage is TRBV29-1 and J usage is TRBJ2-7; TRBD1 might be the D (6 bases). Trimming cost V 6 bases and J 6 bases, with 18 bases left between them. The germline gives CDR1 SQVTM, CDR2 ANQGSEA. This CDR3 comprises 13 residues. The CDR3 region is CSVGDTGQTEQYF. The CDR3 nucleotides are TGCAGCGTGGGGGATACCGGACAGACCGAGCAGTACTTC.

V gene TRBV5-1 combines with J gene TRBJ2-2; 8 bases match TRBD2. The CDR3 covers 15 residues. CDR1 and CDR2 (germline): SGHRS, YFSETQ. V lost 5 bases to trimming and J lost 7 bases; unmatched junction nucleotides: 10. DNA for the CDR3: TGCGCCAGCAGGAGGGTAGCGGGAAGAGACGGGGAGCTGTTTTTT. It encodes CASRRVAGRDGELFF.

This clonotype was counted at least ten times. An end of the junction does not agree with germline; a read error may underlie this. This sequence joins TRBV18 and TRBJ1-2, with D tentatively TRBD1 (5 bases). Germline V gives CDR1 KGHSH, CDR2 LQKENI. The CDR3 has 15 amino acids. DNA of the CDR3: TGTGCCAGCTCAGCACCAGGGCTAGCTAACTATGGCTACACCTTC. Translated, it gives CASSAPGLANYGYTF.

Comment on this clonotype: A much larger clone lies a single base off, so this may be a read error. This chain links TRBV7-2 with TRBJ2-1, with TRBD2 identical over 15 bases. CDR1 and CDR2 from the germline V gene are SGHTA and FQGNSA. This CDR3 has 17 residues. Losses at the gene ends were 3 bases for V and 9 bases for J; bases not matched to a gene: 9. The chain's CDR3 is CASSFDSGTSGRFEQFF. The CDR3 DNA sequence: TGTGCCAGCAGCTTCGACTCCGGGACTAGCGGGAGGTTTGAGCAGTTCTTC.

This clonotype was counted once. V and J are TRBV15 and TRBJ1-1; no clear D gene. The CDR3 extends over 14 amino acids. Germline CDR1 and CDR2: LNHNV and YYDKDF (reference sequence). Trimming left V 0 bases short and J 8 bases short, with 13 bases between. CDR3 coding DNA: TGTGCCACCAGCAGAGAGGGCCCAGGAGACGAAGCTTTCTTT. This gives the protein CATSREGPGDEAFF.

This clonotype has a count of ten or more. The rearrangement uses TRBV20-1 and TRBJ2-3; the D is unclear. Deletions cut 3 bases from V and 1 base from J, with 14 bases between. The V gene's germline CDR1 is DFQATT and CDR2 SNEGSKA (reference sequence). The CDR3 has 15 residues. CDR3: CSASGYMQGTDTQYF. The CDR3 nucleotides are TGCAGTGCTAGTGGCTACATGCAGGGCACAGATACGCAGTATTTT.

The V and J genes are TRBV9 and TRBJ1-3, with TRBD1 as a possible D gene (6 bases). Trimming stripped 0 bases from V and 0 bases from J, with 7 bases between. Germline V lookup: CDR1 SGDLS, CDR2 YYNGEE. The CDR3 length is 15 residues. The DNA of the CDR3 is TGTGCCAGCAGCGTAGGGGGGCGCTCTGGAAACACCATATATTTT. This gives the protein CASSVGGRSGNTIYF. Using reference TRBV9 and TRBJ1-3 for the parts outside the CDR3, the full variable domain is DSGVTQTPKHLITATGQRVTLRCSPRSGDLSVYWYQQSLDQGLQFLIQYYNGEERAKGNILERFSAQQFPDLHSELNLSSLELGDSALYFCASSVGGRSGNTIYFGEGSWLTVV.

Only a few counts were recorded for this clonotype. At one end, the junction sequence differs from germline, possibly due to a read error. The J gene is TRBJ1-5, the V gene TRBV12-3 or TRBV12-4, with D perhaps TRBD1 (6 bases). The CDR3 covers 14 residues. The CDR3 coding sequence is TGTGCCGGCAGGGGACTTGATAGCAATCAGCCCCAGCATTTT. Protein: CAGRGLDSNQPQHF.

In its sample, this clonotype was seen a few times. This sequence joins TRBV30 and TRBJ1-4; no reliable D call. Trimming stripped 1 base from V and 4 bases from J, with 10 bases between. The germline V gene has CDR1 GTSNPN and CDR2 SVGIG (reference sequence). This CDR3 region has 14 residues. This CDR3 reads CAWSGRARNEKLFF. CDR3 DNA sequence: TGTGCCTGGAGTGGCCGGGCCCGTAATGAAAAACTGTTTTTT.

This clonotype was seen more than once but under ten times. This sequence joins TRBV24-1 and TRBJ1-5, with D uncertain. V was shortened by 8 bases and J by 2 bases, with 6 bases between the two germline ends. Germline CDR1 KGHDR, CDR2 SFDVKD. The CDR3 has 12 amino acids. The chain's CDR3 is CATNQGNQPQHF. The CDR3 bases are TGTGCCACCAACCAGGGCAATCAGCCCCAGCATTTT.

The table lists this clonotype with a few counts. The V gene is TRBV27, the J gene TRBJ1-2; TRBD1 might be the D (5 bases). Germline assignment: CDR1 MNHEY and CDR2 SMNVEV (reference sequence). The CDR3 has 14 amino acids. Between the trimmed V and J ends, which lost 9 bases and 0 bases, there was a span of 14 bases. The DNA for the CDR3 is TGTGCCAGATGGGGGTGGGTTGCTAACTATGGCTACACCTTC. This gives the protein CARWGWVANYGYTF.

This chain links TRBV6-9 with TRBJ2-7; no definite D call. Trimming left V 3 bases short and J 7 bases short, with 16 bases between. Germline CDR1 is MNHGY and CDR2 is SVAAGI. CDR3 size: 14 residues. The CDR3, as DNA: TGTGCCAGCAGTTACGGCAGCTACTCTTGGGAGCAGTACTTC. Encoded protein: CASSYGSYSWEQYF.

As to this clonotype: Possible read error: a much larger clone is one base away. Lacking the conserved final phenylalanine or tryptophan, this CDR3 likely reflects a read error. V gene TRBV11-2 combines with J gene TRBJ1-3; tentative D call: TRBD1 (6 bases). The CDR3 is 16 residues long. With 5 bases removed from V and 4 bases from J, the gap between germline ends came to 18 bases. Per germline, CDR1 SGHAT and CDR2 FQNNGV. CDR3 nucleotides: TGTGCCAGCAGCCTAGGCCCCACAGGGTCAGGAAACACCATATATTCT. Protein sequence: CASSLGPTGSGNTIYS.

This clonotype was observed at least ten times. This chain connects TRBV5-1 to TRBJ2-1; 8 nucleotides agree with TRBD2. The germline gives CDR1 SGHRS, CDR2 YFSETQ. The CDR3 is made up of 14 amino acids. J gave up 9 bases and V 2 bases, and 7 bases lay outside the gene matches. CDR3 coding DNA: TGCGCCAGCAGCTTACCGGGACTAGGCGGTGAGCAGTTCTTC. This encodes CASSLPGLGGEQFF.